The 32 T cell receptor beta chains reported below all come from one sample, sequenced in a study of T cell responses to AZD1222 COVID-19 vaccine. Some clones are missing from TCRdb's copy, which holds only in-frame ones; the method was immunoSEQ multiplex PCR. The sample has around 120,000 clones, 70% to 90% seen once. Sequenced here: peripheral blood, sampled 28 days after the second AZD1222 dose. These receptors were obtained from an adult who received the AZD1222 COVID-19 vaccine.

This sequence joins TRBV28 and TRBJ1-5; 8 nucleotides agree with TRBD1. The germline V gene has CDR1 MDHEN and CDR2 SYDVKM. Unmatched junction bases numbered 5, after V lost 5 bases and J lost 5 bases. This CDR3 is 14 amino acids long. CDR3 coding DNA: TGTGCCAGCAGTCGACAGGGGTTATATCAGCCCCAGCATTTT. It codes for CASSRQGLYQPQHF.

The chain is built from TRBV3-1 (or the pseudogene TRBV3-2) and TRBJ1-1; no clear D gene. This CDR3 is 14 amino acids long. Germline CDR1 LGHDT, CDR2 YNNKEL (reference sequence). V lost 1 base and J lost 0, with 6 bases in between. The CDR3 protein is CASSQGQLNTEAFF. CDR3 sequence (DNA): TGTGCCAGCAGCCAAGGACAACTGAACACTGAAGCTTTCTTT.

This rearrangement joins TRBV18 to TRBJ1-2; a weak D match, TRBD1 (6 bases). Trimming shortened V by 3 bases and J by 6 bases, and 11 bases separated the two germline ends. The CDR3 spans 13 residues. CDR1 and CDR2 (germline): KGHSH, LQKENI. Written as DNA, the CDR3 is TGTGCCAGCTCACCGTCCGGGGGCGATGGCTACACCTTC. It specifies CASSPSGGDGYTF. Based on the CDR3 plus reference TRBV18 and TRBJ1-2, the full variable domain is NAGVMQNPRHLVRRRGQEARLRCSPMKGHSHVYWYRQLPEEGLKFMVYLQKENIIDESGMPKERFSAEFPKEGPSILRIQQVVRGDSAAYFCASSPSGGDGYTFGSGTRLTVV.

J is TRBJ1-2 and V is TRBV6-5, with TRBD1 matching over 10 bases. The CDR3 extends over 14 amino acids. The germline CDR1 and CDR2 sequences are MNHEY and SVGAGI. J gave up 4 bases and V 4 bases, and 3 bases lay outside the gene matches. The CDR3, as DNA: TGTGCCAGCAGTTTACGGACAGGGGGCTATGGCTACACCTTC. Protein sequence: CASSLRTGGYGYTF.

The rearrangement joins TRBV12-3 or TRBV12-4 to TRBJ1-1; maybe TRBD1 (6 bases). The CDR3 extends over 11 amino acids. Trimming took 6 bases from V and 11 from J, leaving 13 bases between them. The chain's CDR3 is CASRLGGAAFF. The CDR3 nucleotides read TGTGCCAGCAGACTAGGGGGTGCTGCTTTCTTT.

This chain joins TRBV9 and TRBJ1-3; D is possibly TRBD1 (5 bases). The CDR3 runs 14 residues. V gave up 3 bases and J gave up 7 bases, with 14 bases separating them. Germline assignment: CDR1 SGDLS and CDR2 YYNGEE. The CDR3 coding sequence is TGTGCCAGCAGCGGAACCCCACCAGGGAACACCATATATTTT. Its protein is CASSGTPPGNTIYF.

The chain uses TRBV7-3 and TRBJ2-7, with TRBD1 matching over 7 bases. The CDR3 runs 16 residues. CDR1 is SGHTA, CDR2 FQGTGA, per germline. V gave up 5 bases and J gave up 0 bases; unmatched junction bases: 10. The CDR3: CASSKSGTASSYEQYF. The CDR3 bases are TGTGCCAGCAGCAAATCCGGGACAGCGAGCTCCTACGAGCAGTACTTC.

This clone has more than one count but fewer than ten. Other DNA sequences from this sample encode an identical CDR3 as well. The chain joins TRBV6-4 to TRBJ2-1; TRBD2 matches 13 bases. The CDR3 consists of 15 residues. V shed 4 bases and J 4 bases; nucleotides not matched to a gene: 1. Germline CDR1 MRHNA, CDR2 SNTAGT. CDR3 loop: CASSGTSGSYNEQFF. The CDR3 DNA reads as TGTGCCAGCAGTGGGACTAGCGGGAGTTACAATGAGCAGTTCTTC.

In this sample, this clone turned up once. The rearrangement uses TRBV2 and TRBJ1-3; TRBD1 agrees at 9 bases. The CDR3 is made up of 16 amino acids. CDR1 is SNHLY, CDR2 FYNNEI, per germline. The J segment lost 2 bases and the V segment lost 6 bases, leaving 8 bases of the junction unmatched. In DNA, the CDR3 is TGTGCCAGCAGCGCCCTTAGGACAGGGGCTGGAAACACCATATATTTT. This sequence encodes CASSALRTGAGNTIYF. The variable domain in full, completed from reference TRBV2 and TRBJ1-3, reads EPEVTQTPSHQVTQMGQEVILRCVPISNHLYFYWYRQILGQKVEFLVSFYNNEISEKSEIFDDQFSVERPDGSNFTLKIRSTKLEDSAMYFCASSALRTGAGNTIYFGEGSWLTVV.

The J gene is TRBJ2-6, the V gene TRBV10-3; 7 bases align to TRBD1. V shed 2 bases and J 0 bases; nucleotides not matched to a gene: 16. Germline lookup yields CDR1 ENHRY and CDR2 SYGVKD. The CDR3 has 21 residues. CDR3 in amino acids: CAISEAPDQGRGYSGANVLTF. The CDR3 region has the DNA TGTGCCATCAGTGAGGCCCCAGACCAAGGCAGGGGGTACTCTGGGGCCAACGTCCTGACTTTC.

V is TRBV11-2 and J is TRBJ2-3; D ambiguous. The CDR3 has 14 residues. The germline CDR1 and CDR2 sequences are SGHAT and FQNNGV. The ends were cut back, 3 bases at V and 4 bases at J, with 11 bases in the middle. This CDR3 is CASSFGRPADTQYF. The CDR3 DNA is TGTGCCAGCAGCTTCGGCCGTCCGGCAGATACGCAGTATTTT.

The chain combines TRBV3-1 (or the pseudogene TRBV3-2) with TRBJ2-7; 7 nucleotides agree with TRBD2. Germline CDR1 and CDR2: LGHDT and YNNKEL (reference sequence). The trim removed 4 bases at V and 3 bases at J, leaving 15 bases unmatched. This CDR3 region has 17 residues. The DNA for the CDR3 is TGTGCCAGCAGCCCGGGACGGTGGGGAGGGGATTTCTACGAGCAGTACTTC. It encodes CASSPGRWGGDFYEQYF.

V is TRBV14 and J is TRBJ2-5, with 9 bases fitting TRBD1. The CDR3 extends over 14 amino acids. Germline loops: CDR1 SGHDN, CDR2 FVKESK. After removal of 5 bases from V and 4 bases from J, the junction contained 5 bases not matched to a gene. CDR3 nucleotide sequence: TGTGCCAGCAGCGCCCGACAGGGGGGAGAGACCCAGTACTTC. Protein: CASSARQGGETQYF.

The genes are TRBV14 and TRBJ1-1; D remains unclear. This CDR3 has 12 amino acids. The germline CDR1 and CDR2 sequences are SGHDN and FVKESK. V was pared by 4 bases and J by 4 bases, with 7 bases between. The CDR3 is CASSLDLTEAFF. As DNA, the CDR3 is TGTGCCAGCAGCCTTGATCTCACTGAAGCTTTCTTT.

V is TRBV15 and J is TRBJ2-3, with TRBD2 matching over 10 bases. V trimming: 3 bases; J trimming: 5 bases; junction bases outside the gene matches: 2. The CDR3 length is 14 residues. Germline assignment: CDR1 LNHNV and CDR2 YYDKDF (reference sequence). The CDR3 loop is CATSRTSGLDTQYF. CDR3 nucleotides: TGTGCCACCAGCAGGACTAGCGGGTTAGATACGCAGTATTTT.

The chain links TRBV10-3 to TRBJ2-7; 12 nucleotides agree with TRBD2. Germline V CDR1 and CDR2: ENHRY, SYGVKD. V shed 4 bases, J shed 5 bases, and the junction held 6 bases outside the gene matches. CDR3 length equals 15 residues. The DNA for the CDR3 is TGTGCCATCAGTGGGACTAGCGGGGATCGGAACGAGCAGTACTTC. It encodes CAISGTSGDRNEQYF.

The gene calls are TRBV5-6 and TRBJ2-1; no reliable D call. The germline V gene encodes CDR1 SGHDT and CDR2 YYEEEE. V was cut by 4 bases and J by 8 bases, with 7 bases left in between. CDR3 length: 11 amino acids. The CDR3 loop is CASSRYYEQFF. The CDR3 nucleotides are TGTGCCAGCAGCCGTTACTATGAGCAGTTCTTC.

The chain links TRBV5-8 to TRBJ1-5; D ambiguous. The V end lost 0 bases, the J end lost 7 bases, and 8 bases lay between the germline ends. The CDR3 is 13 amino acids. Germline V gene data show CDR1 as SGHTS and CDR2 as YDEGEE. DNA for the CDR3: TGTGCCAGCAGCTTGGATCCGGGCCAGCCCCAGCATTTT. Its translation is CASSLDPGQPQHF.

V and J are TRBV3-1 (or the pseudogene TRBV3-2) and TRBJ2-5; D possibly matches TRBD1 or TRBD2 (5 bases each). Germline V gives CDR1 LGHDT, CDR2 YNNKEL (reference sequence). Trimming stripped 6 bases from V and 3 bases from J, with 14 bases between. This CDR3 has 14 amino acids. CDR3 nucleotides: TGTGCCAGCAGTCACTCGGGGCTCGAAGAGACCCAGTACTTC. This encodes CASSHSGLEETQYF.

The rearrangement uses TRBV2 and TRBJ1-2; D not certain. Per the germline V gene, CDR1 is SNHLY and CDR2 is FYNNEI. The CDR3 covers 16 residues. V dropped 3 bases and J dropped 1 base, with 15 bases sitting between them. The CDR3 DNA sequence: TGTGCCAGCAGTGACAAGTCCGGGTGGGTTAACTATGGCTACACCTTC. Protein sequence: CASSDKSGWVNYGYTF.

This sequence joins TRBV4-1 and TRBJ2-7; 7 nucleotides match TRBD1. Germline CDR1 is MGHRA and CDR2 is YSYEKL. V lost 4 bases to trimming and J lost 3 bases; unmatched junction nucleotides: 3. The CDR3 runs to 13 residues. This CDR3 is CASSPGQSYEQYF. The CDR3 coding sequence is TGCGCCAGCAGCCCGGGACAGAGCTACGAGCAGTACTTC.

This chain connects TRBV6-5 to TRBJ1-4; tentatively, D is TRBD1 (5 bases). The CDR3 covers 15 residues. With 1 base removed from V and 7 bases from J, the gap between germline ends came to 13 bases. Germline V gives CDR1 MNHEY, CDR2 SVGAGI. The CDR3 loop reads CASSYYIGAGEKLFF. The CDR3, as DNA: TGTGCCAGCAGTTACTACATAGGGGCCGGTGAAAAACTGTTTTTT.

The J gene is TRBJ2-2, the V gene TRBV19; D is unclear. The germline V gene encodes CDR1 LNHDA and CDR2 SQIVND (reference sequence). This CDR3 has 16 residues. V lost 0 bases to trimming and J lost 4 bases, with 12 bases between them. CDR3 region: CASSIDPGLPTGELFF. As DNA, the CDR3 is TGTGCCAGTAGTATAGATCCCGGGTTACCCACCGGGGAGCTGTTTTTT.

The chain links TRBV7-2 to TRBJ1-2; the match to TRBD1 covers 7 bases. This CDR3 is built from 13 residues. Trimming at V came to 0 bases and at J to 8 bases, leaving 3 bases not matched to a gene. CDR1 is SGHTA and CDR2 is FQGNSA in the germline V gene. The CDR3 loop reads CASSLATGDGYTF. DNA of the CDR3: TGTGCCAGCAGCTTAGCAACAGGGGACGGCTACACCTTC. Variable domain in full (rest from reference TRBV7-2 and TRBJ1-2): GAGVSQSPSNKVTEKGKDVELRCDPISGHTALYWYRQSLGQGLEFLIYFQGNSAPDKSGLPSDRFSAERTGGSVSTLTIQRTQQEDSAVYLCASSLATGDGYTFGSGTRLTVV.

CDR3 nucleotides: TGTGCCATCAGCCCGCTAGCGGGGAATGCAAATGAGCAGTTCTTC. Amino acids: CAISPLAGNANEQFF. The chain recombines TRBV10-3 with TRBJ2-1; 9 bases are a match to TRBD2. J gave up 7 bases and V 6 bases, and 10 bases lay outside the gene matches. The CDR3 has 15 residues. The germline V gene has CDR1 ENHRY and CDR2 SYGVKD.

This chain connects TRBV20-1 to TRBJ1-2; D is unclear. Germline assignment: CDR1 DFQATT and CDR2 SNEGSKA (reference sequence). V was shortened by 3 bases and J by 4 bases, with 12 bases between the two germline ends. This CDR3 has 13 residues. The CDR3 loop reads CSASSAASYGYTF. CDR3 nucleotides: TGCAGTGCTAGTTCGGCAGCCAGCTATGGCTACACCTTC.

The J gene is TRBJ1-4, the V gene TRBV9; D is unresolved. Germline values: CDR1 SGDLS, CDR2 YYNGEE. The CDR3 totals 16 residues. Trimming pared 0 bases from V and 6 bases from J, leaving 15 bases between. The CDR3 DNA follows: TGTGCCAGCAGCGTAGCAGGCGGATTTCGTGATGAAAAACTGTTTTTT. This encodes CASSVAGGFRDEKLFF.

The chain joins TRBV18 to TRBJ2-4, with D maybe TRBD1 (6 bases). The CDR3 runs to 15 residues. Germline CDR1 KGHSH, CDR2 LQKENI. Trimming took 7 bases from V and 0 from J, leaving 13 bases between them. The CDR3 loop is CASFPSGVAKNIQYF. The CDR3 DNA reads as TGTGCCAGCTTCCCCTCAGGGGTAGCCAAAAACATTCAGTACTTC.

This chain joins TRBV21-1 and TRBJ1-2. TRBV21-1 corresponds to a pseudogene. The CDR3 is made up of 15 amino acids. This chain's CDR3 is CASSKVIDRSYGYTF. The CDR3 coding sequence is TGTGCCAGCAGCAAAGTTATTGACCGAAGCTATGGCTACACCTTC.

The chain carries TRBV7-2 and TRBJ1-2, with 10 bases lining up with TRBD1. Germline V gives CDR1 SGHTA, CDR2 FQGNSA. Trimming cost V 5 bases and J 4 bases; bases outside gene matches: 10. This CDR3 comprises 16 residues. The CDR3 DNA follows: TGTGCCAGCAGCGCCGGGACAGGGGACCCCTTCTATGGCTACACCTTC. Encoded protein: CASSAGTGDPFYGYTF. The complete variable domain, with remaining parts taken from reference TRBV7-2 and TRBJ1-2, reads GAGVSQSPSNKVTEKGKDVELRCDPISGHTALYWYRQSLGQGLEFLIYFQGNSAPDKSGLPSDRFSAERTGGSVSTLTIQRTQQEDSAVYLCASSAGTGDPFYGYTFGSGTRLTVV.

The genes are TRBV7-9 and TRBJ2-7; 8 bases match TRBD2. V shed 5 bases and J 4 bases; nucleotides not matched to a gene: 10. The CDR3 spans 15 residues. Germline V lookup: CDR1 SEHNR, CDR2 FQNEAQ (reference sequence). Written as DNA, the CDR3 is TGTGCCAGCAGCCTTGTAGCGGGGTCAGGATACGAGCAGTACTTC. Its protein product is CASSLVAGSGYEQYF.

The V and J genes are TRBV12-5 and TRBJ2-1; TRBD2 matches 13 bases. The length of the CDR3 is 19 residues. Germline CDR1 LGHNT, CDR2 FRNRAP. J was trimmed by 0 bases and V by 1 base; bases with no gene match: 6. The DNA for the CDR3 is TGTGCTAGTGGTTTGGAGACTAGCGGGAGGCATAGCTCCTACAATGAGCAGTTCTTC. It codes for CASGLETSGRHSSYNEQFF.